This entry describes one T cell receptor beta chain. The V gene lost 1 base and the J gene lost 0 bases, with 9 bases spanning the gap. This CDR3 contains 15 residues. Per the germline V gene, CDR1 is SEHNR and CDR2 is FQNEAQ (reference sequence). Per the authors' pipeline: Reference gene primer amplification gave nucleated cell count estimates. Repertoires were generated with immunoSEQ multiplex PCR, while TCRdb's copy carries only in-frame clones and drops some. V, J and clone size reflect that table, while D and trimming were determined from the DNA. The sample holds 220,000 or so clones, 82% seen once. This specimen belongs to a study of blood T cell repertoires in COVID-19. Study details: Samples representing acute and convalescent COVID-19 were sourced from the United States, Italy and Spain. Sample material is recorded as cDNA or gDNA derived from T cells, B-cell-depleted T cells, or PBMCs.

The rearrangement uses TRBV7-9 and TRBJ1-1; D ambiguous. Sample: peripheral blood. This TCR came from a woman older than 75 with acute or convalescent COVID-19. The CDR3 region is CASSLDGSVNTEAFF. The CDR3 bases are TGTGCCAGCAGCTTAGATGGTTCAGTGAACACTGAAGCTTTCTTT.